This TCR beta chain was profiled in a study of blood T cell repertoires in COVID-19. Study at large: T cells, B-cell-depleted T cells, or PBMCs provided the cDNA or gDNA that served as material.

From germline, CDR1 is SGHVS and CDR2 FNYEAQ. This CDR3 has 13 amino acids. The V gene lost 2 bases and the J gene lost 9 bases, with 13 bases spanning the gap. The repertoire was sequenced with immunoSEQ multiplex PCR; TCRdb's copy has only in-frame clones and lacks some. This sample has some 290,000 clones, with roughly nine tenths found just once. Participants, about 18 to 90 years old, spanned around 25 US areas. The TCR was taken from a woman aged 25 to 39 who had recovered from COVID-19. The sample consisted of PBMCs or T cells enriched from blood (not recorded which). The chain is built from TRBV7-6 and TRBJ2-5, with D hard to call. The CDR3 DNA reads TGTGCCAGCAGCTTATCGGGTCGGAACTCCCAGTACTTC. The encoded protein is CASSLSGRNSQYF.